Listed here are 3 T cell receptor beta chains from one sample, sequenced in a study of blood T cell repertoires in COVID-19. Only in-frame clones appear in the TCRdb table, and some are missing; sequencing was by immunoSEQ multiplex PCR. Among a few hundred thousand clones listed, about 87% were seen once. Specimen: peripheral blood. These receptors were obtained from a human donor in a cohort sampled during active COVID-19.

This chain links TRBV18 with TRBJ2-1; D gene ambiguous. CDR1 is KGHSH, CDR2 LQKENI, per germline. CDR3 length: 15 residues. V lost 3 bases to trimming and J lost 8 bases, with 17 bases between them. The CDR3 DNA sequence: TGTGCCAGCTCACCGACAAGATTTGATTTGTATGAGCAGTTCTTC. Translation: CASSPTRFDLYEQFF.

For the CDR3, the DNA is TGTGCCAGCAGCCCCGAGGGGCCAGGGAGGGTCTGGCAAAAACTGTTTTTT. Translation: CASSPEGPGRVWQKLFF. The genes are TRBV27 and TRBJ1-4; D possibly corresponds to TRBD1 (5 bases). CDR3 size: 17 residues. V lost 6 bases and J lost 9, with 26 bases in between. Germline V CDR1 and CDR2: MNHEY, SMNVEV (reference sequence).

V usage is TRBV5-1 and J usage is TRBJ2-1; TRBD2 aligns across 12 bases. After removal of 5 bases from V and 10 bases from J, the junction contained 4 bases not matched to a gene. The CDR3 has 13 amino acids. The germline V gene has CDR1 SGHRS and CDR2 YFSETQ. CDR3 in amino acids: CASRLAGGGEQFF. The CDR3 bases are TGCGCCAGCAGGCTAGCGGGAGGGGGCGAGCAGTTCTTC.